Below are 10 T cell receptor beta chains sequenced from a single sample in a study of T cells in Graves' hyperthyroidism and ophthalmopathy. RNA transcripts were the template for amplifying TCR beta CDR3 regions. First-round RT-PCR with HTBI primers amplified the TCR CDR3 region. In TCRdb, the multiplex PCR reads were re-called with MiXCR into one record per CDR3 protein. The sample yields 95,000 to 110,000 distinct CDR3 sequences, approximately 15% seen once. Sequenced input: blood. These TCRs come from a woman between 50 and 59 years old with Graves' hyperthyroidism.

This clonotype was observed many times. The chain uses TRBV28 and TRBJ2-5; no clear D gene. In germline, CDR1 is MDHEN, CDR2 SYDVKM. The CDR3 runs 14 residues. The ends were cut back, 2 bases at V and 2 bases at J, with 9 bases in the middle. The CDR3 sequence: CASSLLGPQETQYF. CDR3 nucleotide sequence: TGTGCCAGCAGTTTACTCGGACCTCAAGAGACCCAGTACTTC.

Ten or more counts support this clonotype. The rearrangement links TRBV7-9 to TRBJ1-2; perhaps TRBD1 as D (5 bases). The V and J ends lost 4 bases and 0 bases respectively, with 15 bases between them. Germline lookup yields CDR1 SEHNR and CDR2 FQNEAQ (reference sequence). The CDR3 contains 16 residues. CDR3 residues: CASSSPGGLANYGYTF. In DNA form, the CDR3 reads TGTGCCAGCAGCTCCCCCGGGGGGTTAGCTAACTATGGCTACACCTTC.

This clonotype was seen at least ten times. The chain uses TRBV5-6 and TRBJ1-5, with a weak D call TRBD1 (6 bases). The CDR3 is made up of 14 amino acids. Germline V gene data show CDR1 as SGHDT and CDR2 as YYEEEE. Trimming removed 5 bases at V and 5 bases at J, with 14 bases between. CDR3 residues: CASSNRDTDQPQHF. DNA for the CDR3: TGTGCCAGCAGTAACCGGGACACCGATCAGCCCCAGCATTTT.

This clonotype was seen repeatedly, ten times or more. The chain is built from TRBV5-1 and TRBJ2-3, with a possible D match to TRBD2 (6 bases). There are 15 residues in the CDR3. Germline V gene data show CDR1 as SGHRS and CDR2 as YFSETQ. Between the trimmed V and J ends, which lost 4 bases and 0 bases, there was a span of 12 bases. The CDR3: CASSPPGTSTDTQYF. DNA of the CDR3: TGCGCCAGCAGCCCGCCGGGGACTAGCACAGATACGCAGTATTTT.

For this clonotype: One base away lies a much larger clone, so this may be a sequencing read error. This chain uses TRBV9 with TRBJ2-1; TRBD2 is a possible D gene (7 bases). Per the germline V gene, CDR1 is SGDLS and CDR2 is YYNGEE. CDR3 size: 15 residues. The V and J ends lost 0 bases and 4 bases respectively, with 11 bases between them. This CDR3 is CASSVARGGYNEQFF. The CDR3 DNA is TGTGCCAGCAGCGTAGCAAGGGGGGGATACAATGAGCAGTTCTTC.

In its sample, this clonotype was seen many times. V usage is TRBV20-1 and J usage is TRBJ1-5; 7 bases agree with TRBD1. The trim removed 0 bases at V and 8 bases at J, leaving 19 bases unmatched. Germline V gives CDR1 DFQATT, CDR2 SNEGSKA (reference sequence). The CDR3 is made up of 18 amino acids. The CDR3 region is CSARDTLNLNRGREPQHF. The CDR3 DNA follows: TGCAGTGCTAGAGACACTTTAAACCTGAACAGGGGACGTGAGCCCCAGCATTTT.

The sample holds many counts of this clonotype. Here the CDR3 DNA reads TGCGCCAGCAGCTTCGCGGGGGCGTACTACAATGAGCAGTTCTTC. Translating gives CASSFAGAYYNEQFF. The V call is TRBV5-1, the J call TRBJ2-1; perhaps TRBD2 as D (7 bases). The CDR3 extends over 15 amino acids. In germline, CDR1 is SGHRS, CDR2 YFSETQ. V was shortened by 2 bases and J by 3 bases, with 12 bases between the two germline ends.

This clonotype was seen many times. This chain links TRBV2 with TRBJ2-4; possible D gene TRBD1, 5 bases. The CDR3 loop spans 15 amino acids. Germline V gene sequence: CDR1 SNHLY, CDR2 FYNNEI. Trimming stripped 6 bases from V and 1 base from J, with 13 bases between. The CDR3 nucleotides are TGTGCCAGCAGGCAGGGTGTGAGCGCCAAAAACATTCAGTACTTC. Residues: CASRQGVSAKNIQYF.

There are many counts of this clonotype. The genes are TRBV4-1 and TRBJ2-7; perhaps TRBD1 as D (6 bases). There are 16 residues in the CDR3. Germline loops: CDR1 MGHRA, CDR2 YSYEKL. V was clipped by 3 bases and J by 3 bases, with 18 bases between them. The CDR3 reads CASSQTIRGDNYEQYV. The CDR3 DNA follows: TGCGCCAGCAGCCAGACTATCAGGGGAGATAACTACGAGCAGTACGTC.

The table lists this clonotype with many counts. The rearrangement links TRBV7-8 to TRBJ1-6, with 11 bases fitting TRBD1. CDR1 and CDR2 (germline): SGHVS, FQNEAQ. The CDR3 consists of 17 residues. Losses at the gene ends were 3 bases for V and 7 bases for J; bases not matched to a gene: 8. The CDR3 loop reads CASSFTRTGGMNSPLHF. The DNA of the CDR3 is TGTGCCAGCAGCTTTACGCGGACAGGGGGCATGAATTCACCCCTCCACTTT.